Listed below are T cell receptor beta chains from one sample, sequenced in a study of cytomegalovirus exposure and HLA in healthy donors. The assay was immunoSEQ multiplex PCR, and TCRdb's table has in-frame clones only and misses some. The sample comprises some 130,000 clones, roughly 77% of which are singletons, and approximately 2.8% rests with the top ten. Sequencing was performed on PBMCs. The origin of the receptors is a female donor in good health and CMV-seronegative. Both conserved end residues are part of each CDR3. Each record gives: CDR3 protein, CDR3 DNA, clone size, J gene, V gene, D gene. D genes are given only for firm matches. Size values are once, few and many counts, or a class for expanded clones, and some rows have none.

CDR3 protein: CASSPSGTGVHEQYF
CDR3 DNA: TGTGCCAGCTCACCTTCCGGGACAGGGGTGCACGAGCAGTACTTC
clone size: .
J gene: TRBJ2-7
V gene: TRBV18
D gene: TRBD1

CDR3 protein: CATSRATYEQYF
CDR3 DNA: TGTGCCACCAGCAGAGCCACCTACGAGCAGTACTTC
clone size: .
J gene: TRBJ2-7
V gene: TRBV15
D gene: .

CDR3 protein: CASFQGSDNYGYTF
CDR3 DNA: TGTGCCAGCTTTCAGGGGTCAGACAACTATGGCTACACCTTC
clone size: .
J gene: TRBJ1-2
V gene: TRBV28
D gene: .

CDR3 protein: CASSYGLANTEAFF
CDR3 DNA: TGTGCCAGCAGTTACGGCCTAGCGAACACTGAAGCTTTCTTT
clone size: few
J gene: TRBJ1-1
V gene: TRBV27
D gene: .

CDR3 protein: CSVAKGDRYYEQYF
CDR3 DNA: TGCAGCGTTGCTAAGGGGGACAGATACTACGAGCAGTACTTC
clone size: .
J gene: TRBJ2-7
V gene: TRBV29-1
D gene: TRBD1

CDR3 protein: CAWTSGQDLSNQPQHF
CDR3 DNA: TGTGCCTGGACCTCGGGACAGGACCTTAGCAATCAGCCCCAGCATTTT
clone size: .
J gene: TRBJ1-5
V gene: TRBV30
D gene: TRBD1

CDR3 protein: CASSHGLGYTEAFF
CDR3 DNA: TGCGCCAGCAGCCATGGACTGGGGTACACTGAAGCTTTCTTT
clone size: .
J gene: TRBJ1-1
V gene: TRBV4-3
D gene: .

CDR3 protein: CASRDRGNTEAFF
CDR3 DNA: TGTGCCAGCAGAGACAGGGGGAACACTGAAGCTTTCTTT
clone size: .
J gene: TRBJ1-1
V gene: TRBV13
D gene: TRBD1

CDR3 protein: CAISVVGQETQYF
CDR3 DNA: TGTGCCATCAGTGTTGTCGGTCAAGAGACCCAGTACTTC
clone size: .
J gene: TRBJ2-5
V gene: TRBV10-3
D gene: .

CDR3 protein: CASSESSSGGGDTQYF
CDR3 DNA: TGCGCCAGCAGTGAGTCGTCTAGCGGAGGCGGAGATACGCAGTATTTT
clone size: .
J gene: TRBJ2-3
V gene: TRBV10-2
D gene: TRBD2

CDR3 protein: CSTTSGTHRGSYNEQFF
CDR3 DNA: TGCAGCACGACTAGCGGGACACACCGGGGCTCCTACAATGAGCAGTTCTTC
clone size: .
J gene: TRBJ2-1
V gene: TRBV29-1
D gene: TRBD2

CDR3 protein: CASSYSREGTEAFF
CDR3 DNA: TGTGCCAGCAGTTACTCCCGGGAAGGCACTGAAGCTTTCTTT
clone size: .
J gene: TRBJ1-1
V gene: TRBV6-6
D gene: .

CDR3 protein: CASSFGVTEKLFF
CDR3 DNA: TGTGCCAGCAGTTTTGGAGTGACTGAAAAACTGTTTTTT
clone size: .
J gene: TRBJ1-4
V gene: TRBV27
D gene: .

CDR3 protein: CAIRGTSDHNEQFF
CDR3 DNA: TGTGCCATCAGGGGGACTAGCGATCACAATGAGCAGTTCTTC
clone size: .
J gene: TRBJ2-1
V gene: TRBV10-3
D gene: TRBD2

CDR3 protein: CASSEGFPGGSEAFF
CDR3 DNA: TGTGCCAGCAGTGAAGGCTTTCCCGGCGGTTCTGAAGCTTTCTTT
clone size: .
J gene: TRBJ1-1
V gene: TRBV6-1
D gene: .

CDR3 protein: CASRRAETSYEQYF
CDR3 DNA: TGTGCCAGCAGGAGAGCGGAGACCTCCTACGAGCAGTACTTC
clone size: .
J gene: TRBJ2-7
V gene: TRBV2
D gene: .

CDR3 protein: CASSPEIVTGGNGYTF
CDR3 DNA: TGCGCCAGCAGCCCAGAGATTGTGACAGGGGGGAATGGCTACACCTTC
clone size: .
J gene: TRBJ1-2
V gene: TRBV4-3
D gene: TRBD1

CDR3 protein: CASSLAWSSYNEQFF
CDR3 DNA: TGTGCCAGCAGCTTAGCTTGGAGCTCCTACAATGAGCAGTTCTTC
clone size: .
J gene: TRBJ2-1
V gene: TRBV7-2
D gene: .

CDR3 protein: CASSLTGQNYGYTF
CDR3 DNA: TGCGCCAGCAGCTTGACTGGACAGAACTATGGCTACACCTTC
clone size: .
J gene: TRBJ1-2
V gene: TRBV5-1
D gene: .

CDR3 protein: CASSWGPGAPNEAFF
CDR3 DNA: TGCGCCAGCAGCTGGGGACCAGGGGCCCCAAATGAAGCTTTCTTT
clone size: .
J gene: TRBJ1-1
V gene: TRBV5-1
D gene: .

CDR3 protein: CASSSPLGTSHNEQFF
CDR3 DNA: TGTGCCAGCAGCTCCCCACTAGGGACTAGTCACAATGAGCAGTTCTTC
clone size: .
J gene: TRBJ2-1
V gene: TRBV9
D gene: TRBD2

CDR3 protein: CASSMTGNPYEQYF
CDR3 DNA: TGTGCCAGCAGCATGACAGGGAACCCCTACGAGCAGTACTTC
clone size: .
J gene: TRBJ2-7
V gene: TRBV7-6
D gene: TRBD1

CDR3 protein: CATMGQYQETQYF
CDR3 DNA: TGTGCCACCATGGGACAGTACCAAGAGACCCAGTACTTC
clone size: .
J gene: TRBJ2-5
V gene: TRBV21-1
D gene: .

CDR3 protein: CASSFTTGSGNTIYF
CDR3 DNA: TGCGCCAGCAGCTTTACGACAGGGTCCGGAAACACCATATATTTT
clone size: .
J gene: TRBJ1-3
V gene: TRBV5-1
D gene: TRBD1

CDR3 protein: CSVGDNSYEQYF
CDR3 DNA: TGCAGCGTTGGGGACAACTCCTACGAGCAGTACTTC
clone size: .
J gene: TRBJ2-7
V gene: TRBV29-1
D gene: .

CDR3 protein: CASSYSNRVDEQYF
CDR3 DNA: TGTGCCAGCAGTTACTCGAACAGGGTGGACGAGCAGTACTTC
clone size: few
J gene: TRBJ2-7
V gene: TRBV6-6
D gene: .

CDR3 protein: CASSFLRREEDTQYF
CDR3 DNA: TGCGCCAGCAGCTTCTTGAGGAGGGAGGAAGATACGCAGTATTTT
clone size: .
J gene: TRBJ2-3
V gene: TRBV5-1
D gene: .

CDR3 protein: CASSLGGAKEKLFF
CDR3 DNA: TGTGCCAGCAGCTTAGGAGGAGCGAAGGAAAAACTGTTTTTT
clone size: .
J gene: TRBJ1-4
V gene: TRBV7-2
D gene: .

CDR3 protein: CASSARTSADVGEQYF
CDR3 DNA: TGTGCCAGCAGCGCCAGGACTAGCGCGGACGTGGGAGAGCAGTACTTC
clone size: .
J gene: TRBJ2-7
V gene: TRBV11-2
D gene: TRBD2

CDR3 protein: CASSPVQGRNEQFF
CDR3 DNA: TGTGCCAGCTCACCCGTACAGGGGAGGAATGAGCAGTTCTTC
clone size: .
J gene: TRBJ2-1
V gene: TRBV18
D gene: .

CDR3 protein: CASRRQLNTEAFF
CDR3 DNA: TGTGCCAGCAGGCGACAGCTGAACACTGAAGCTTTCTTT
clone size: few
J gene: TRBJ1-1
V gene: TRBV5-5
D gene: .

CDR3 protein: CSVRESEGSPLHF
CDR3 DNA: TGCAGCGTCCGGGAAAGTGAAGGTTCACCCCTCCACTTT
clone size: .
J gene: TRBJ1-6
V gene: TRBV29-1
D gene: .

CDR3 protein: CASSRTAHEPQHF
CDR3 DNA: TGTGCCAGCAGCCGGACAGCCCACGAGCCCCAGCATTTT
clone size: .
J gene: TRBJ1-5
V gene: TRBV6-6
D gene: .

CDR3 protein: CASLSSGNTIYF
CDR3 DNA: TGTGCCAGCCTCAGCTCTGGAAACACCATATATTTT
clone size: medium-sized
J gene: TRBJ1-3
V gene: TRBV2
D gene: .

CDR3 protein: CASRKWDRHYEQYF
CDR3 DNA: TGTGCCAGCAGAAAATGGGACAGGCACTACGAGCAGTACTTC
clone size: .
J gene: TRBJ2-7
V gene: TRBV6-5
D gene: TRBD1

CDR3 protein: CAISESFTETDTQYF
CDR3 DNA: TGTGCCATCAGTGAGTCTTTCACAGAGACAGATACGCAGTATTTT
clone size: few
J gene: TRBJ2-3
V gene: TRBV10-3
D gene: .

CDR3 protein: CAWRIWRDRGNTEAFF
CDR3 DNA: TGTGCCTGGAGGATTTGGCGGGACAGGGGGAACACTGAAGCTTTCTTT
clone size: .
J gene: TRBJ1-1
V gene: TRBV30
D gene: TRBD1

CDR3 protein: CASSRGGPGEQFF
CDR3 DNA: TGTGCCAGCAGTCGCGGGGGGCCAGGAGAGCAGTTCTTC
clone size: once
J gene: TRBJ2-1
V gene: TRBV7-2
D gene: TRBD2

CDR3 protein: CATQAGTGGFEQYF
CDR3 DNA: TGTGCCACCCAAGCAGGGACAGGGGGCTTCGAGCAGTACTTC
clone size: .
J gene: TRBJ2-7
V gene: TRBV6-6
D gene: TRBD1

CDR3 protein: CASSLWGDWTGEDYEQYF
CDR3 DNA: TGTGCCAGCAGCTTGTGGGGGGATTGGACAGGGGAGGACTACGAGCAGTACTTC
clone size: .
J gene: TRBJ2-7
V gene: TRBV5-6
D gene: TRBD1

CDR3 protein: CATHPDRGTYEQYF
CDR3 DNA: TGTGCCACTCATCCTGACAGGGGAACCTACGAGCAGTACTTC
clone size: .
J gene: TRBJ2-7
V gene: TRBV25-1
D gene: TRBD1

CDR3 protein: CASRLGAMRDTQYF
CDR3 DNA: TGCGCCAGCAGGCTAGGGGCTATGAGGGATACGCAGTATTTT
clone size: .
J gene: TRBJ2-3
V gene: TRBV5-1
D gene: .

CDR3 protein: CASSFSGGPYEQYF
CDR3 DNA: TGTGCCAGCAGTTTTAGCGGGGGTCCATACGAGCAGTACTTC
clone size: .
J gene: TRBJ2-7
V gene: TRBV27
D gene: TRBD2

CDR3 protein: CASSRGGGSSYEQYF
CDR3 DNA: TGTGCCAGCAGCCGTGGTGGCGGCAGCTCCTACGAGCAGTACTTC
clone size: .
J gene: TRBJ2-7
V gene: TRBV5-4
D gene: .

CDR3 protein: CASSTDRGQRKLFF
CDR3 DNA: TGTGCCAGCAGCACCGACAGGGGGCAGAGAAAACTGTTTTTT
clone size: .
J gene: TRBJ1-4
V gene: TRBV5-8
D gene: TRBD1

CDR3 protein: CASSLRDSPGSGNTIYF
CDR3 DNA: TGTGCCAGCAGCCTAAGGGACAGTCCCGGATCTGGAAACACCATATATTTT
clone size: few
J gene: TRBJ1-3
V gene: TRBV5-5
D gene: TRBD1

CDR3 protein: CASSLTGTGWTEAFF
CDR3 DNA: TGTGCCAGCAGTTTAACGGGGACAGGGTGGACTGAAGCTTTCTTT
clone size: .
J gene: TRBJ1-1
V gene: TRBV28
D gene: TRBD1

CDR3 protein: CASSYGGIRTDTQYF
CDR3 DNA: TGTGCCAGCAGTTACGGCGGGATTCGCACAGATACGCAGTATTTT
clone size: .
J gene: TRBJ2-3
V gene: TRBV6-6
D gene: .

CDR3 protein: CASSQDGQGGRGYTF
CDR3 DNA: TGCGCCAGCAGCCAAGATGGGCAGGGCGGCCGGGGCTACACCTTC
clone size: few
J gene: TRBJ1-2
V gene: TRBV4-3
D gene: .

CDR3 protein: CAITEDRYSDGELFF
CDR3 DNA: TGTGCCATCACCGAGGACAGGTATAGCGACGGGGAGCTGTTTTTT
clone size: .
J gene: TRBJ2-2
V gene: TRBV10-3
D gene: TRBD1

CDR3 protein: CASSVVGAGTDTQYF
CDR3 DNA: TGTGCCAGCAGCGTAGTGGGGGCCGGCACAGATACGCAGTATTTT
clone size: many
J gene: TRBJ2-3
V gene: TRBV9
D gene: .

CDR3 protein: CASTKDNSGANVLTF
CDR3 DNA: TGTGCCAGCACGAAGGACAACTCTGGGGCCAACGTCCTGACTTTC
clone size: .
J gene: TRBJ2-6
V gene: TRBV6-1
D gene: .

CDR3 protein: CAISGQGALALHF
CDR3 DNA: TGTGCCATCAGCGGACAGGGGGCCTTGGCCCTCCACTTT
clone size: .
J gene: TRBJ1-6
V gene: TRBV10-3
D gene: TRBD1

CDR3 protein: CASSPTSVSYNEQFF
CDR3 DNA: TGTGCCAGCAGCCCGACTAGCGTTTCCTACAATGAGCAGTTCTTC
clone size: few
J gene: TRBJ2-1
V gene: TRBV7-2
D gene: TRBD2